The text below deals with one T cell receptor beta chain. This clone was picked up one time. Its recognized antigen is unknown. Nothing much larger sits one base from this clone, and base qualities are not available. TCRbeta CDR3 regions were amplified from genomic DNA by means of the immunoSEQ Assay, a bias-controlled multiplex PCR. The authors' pipeline ran thus. Within the assay, amplification of reference gene primers was used to estimate how many nucleated cells each sample contained. To quantify the absolute abundance of each unique TCRbeta CDR3 rearrangement, sequence reads were collapsed and filtered. For each sample, productive Simpson clonality was calculated by taking the square root of Simpson's diversity index across productive rearrangements. Sourced from immuneACCESS, this table was stored by TCRdb with only in-frame sequences that have V and J called. A share of the clones is absent; for the studies checked, an unresolved V gene accounts for under half, and the remainder has no known explanation. The DNA was the basis for D and trimming; V, J and clone size are from that table. The table for this sample lists 180,000 or so clones; more than 85% of them were counted only once. The leading ten clones occupy under 3% of the sample.

The data originate from a study of blood T cell repertoires in COVID-19 (TCRdb year 2020). Broadly, across the study: Samples from collaborators originated in the United States, Italy and Spain and spanned both the acute and convalescent phases of COVID-19. Where available, HLA class I and class II types were taken from metadata supplied by the sample provider and were not determined by assay-based typing. Deeply sampled blood TCRbeta repertoires from subjects exposed to, actively infected with, or recovered from COVID-19 were included in the dataset. The samples were drawn from the first 160 participants of the ongoing ImmuneRACE study and from some 1,300 subjects provided by 6 global collaborators. The sample metadata nearly always contained a de-identified subject ID, COVID-19 status, age in years and sex. The repertoires were released in a freely available public database intended as a resource for research on the immune response to SARS-CoV-2. The material from the prospective study consisted of cDNA or gDNA derived from T cells, B-cell-depleted T cells, or PBMCs.

The collaborating institutions used their own protocols to collect whole blood in K2EDTA tubes. For TCRbeta analysis, collaborators shipped samples as frozen whole blood, isolated PBMCs, or DNA extracted from either of those sample types. General findings and caveats noted by the study authors: How much clinical and demographic metadata was included differed by source and by participant, and the metadata was provided uncurated.

Here V drops 3 bases and J drops 4 bases, and the junction holds 5 bases not matched to any gene. CDR1 and CDR2 were assigned from the germline V gene (reference sequence) as LNHDA and SQIVND. The CDR3 contains 15 residues, cysteine and phenylalanine counted. Only the CDR3 part of the read is kept: 45 bases, read in frame from the first base. Rearrangement joined TRBV19 to TRBJ1-5; TRBD1 fits 8 bases in the junction. This clonotype originated in a woman in her twenties or thirties with active or convalescent COVID-19. Material: peripheral blood. The CDR3 here reads CASSIAGGQNQPQHF. The DNA sequence is TGTGCCAGTAGTATCGCAGGGGGCCAGAATCAGCCCCAGCATTTT.